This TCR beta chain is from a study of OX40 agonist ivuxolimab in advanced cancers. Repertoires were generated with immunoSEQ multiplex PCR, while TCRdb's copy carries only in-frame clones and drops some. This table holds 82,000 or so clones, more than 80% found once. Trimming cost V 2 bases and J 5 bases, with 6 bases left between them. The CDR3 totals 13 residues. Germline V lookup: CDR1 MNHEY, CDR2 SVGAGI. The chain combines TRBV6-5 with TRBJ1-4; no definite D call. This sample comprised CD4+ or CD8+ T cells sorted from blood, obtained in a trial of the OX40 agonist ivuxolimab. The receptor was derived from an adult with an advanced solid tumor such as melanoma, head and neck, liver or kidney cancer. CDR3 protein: CASSYNGNEKLFF. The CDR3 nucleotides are TGTGCCAGCAGTTACAACGGGAATGAAAAACTGTTTTTT.